The 21 T cell receptor beta chains reported below all come from one sample, sequenced in a study of CD8+CD57+ T cells in acquired aplastic anemia. TCR beta VDJ and CDR3 were profiled, and genomic DNA was the template. TCRdb redid the calling of the reads with MiXCR, one entry per CDR3 protein. The sample records about 190,000 distinct CDR3 sequences, 50% to 55% being singletons. Sequencing was performed on sorted CD4+, CD8+, or CD8+CD57+ T cells (not recorded which) from PBMCs. These receptors came from a human donor in good health, serving as a control.

The V call is TRBV12-3 or TRBV12-4, the J call TRBJ2-7; possibly TRBD2 for D (6 bases). This CDR3 is 13 amino acids long. V lost 3 bases, J lost 6 bases, and 12 bases lay in between. The CDR3 DNA reads as TGTGCCAGCAGTTTGGCGGGGCGGACCGAGCAGTACTTC. Its protein product is CASSLAGRTEQYF.

This clonotype has just a few counts. The chain couples TRBV20-1 to TRBJ1-5, with D tentatively TRBD1 (5 bases). Germline V gene sequence: CDR1 DFQATT, CDR2 SNEGSKA (reference sequence). The length of the CDR3 is 12 residues. V was shortened by 3 bases and J by 11 bases, with 14 bases between the two germline ends. DNA of the CDR3: TGCAGTGCTAGGGGGGGGGGTGAGACCCAGCATTTT. Protein sequence: CSARGGGETQHF.

The chain has TRBV6-4 and TRBJ2-1; TRBD1 agrees at 9 bases. V lost 5 bases, J lost 3 bases, and 5 bases stayed unmatched. CDR1 is MRHNA and CDR2 is SNTAGT in the germline V gene. The CDR3 has 15 amino acids. CDR3 loop: CASSSSGQGYNEQFF. The CDR3 bases are TGTGCCAGCAGTTCATCGGGACAGGGCTACAATGAGCAGTTCTTC.

The J gene is TRBJ1-1, the V gene TRBV29-1; weak D call: TRBD1 (6 bases). The V end was cut by 4 bases, the J end by 1 base, with 10 bases between. The CDR3 extends over 13 amino acids. Germline CDR1 reads SQVTM; CDR2 reads ANQGSEA. For the CDR3, the DNA is TGCAGCGTTGCCGGGACAACGAACACTGAAGCTTTCTTT. It yields the protein CSVAGTTNTEAFF.

This clonotype was recorded many times. The J gene is TRBJ1-6, the V gene TRBV7-2; no definite D call. The CDR3 has 16 residues. V lost 5 bases to trimming and J lost 9 bases, with 20 bases between them. From germline, CDR1 is SGHTA and CDR2 FQGNSA. In DNA, the CDR3 is TGTGCCAGCAGCCCCCGGACCGCTAATGCTGGTTCACCCCTCCACTTT. Translating gives CASSPRTANAGSPLHF.

There are many counts of this clonotype. The chain uses TRBV7-2 and TRBJ1-2, with unresolved D. V lost 4 bases to trimming and J lost 4 bases, with 13 bases between them. From germline, CDR1 is SGHTA and CDR2 FQGNSA. The CDR3 totals 14 residues. The CDR3 DNA reads as TGTGCCAGCAGCTCCACTGGGTCCCGCTATGGCTACACCTTC. Translating it yields CASSSTGSRYGYTF. Filled out from reference TRBV7-2 and TRBJ1-2, the complete variable domain reads GAGVSQSPSNKVTEKGKDVELRCDPISGHTALYWYRQSLGQGLEFLIYFQGNSAPDKSGLPSDRFSAERTGGSVSTLTIQRTQQEDSAVYLCASSSTGSRYGYTFGSGTRLTVV.

J is TRBJ1-5 and V is TRBV19; 9 bases line up with TRBD1. Unmatched junction bases numbered 8, after V lost 8 bases and J lost 6 bases. Germline V CDR1 and CDR2: LNHDA, SQIVND (reference sequence). This CDR3 is 14 amino acids long. CDR3 sequence reads: CASQGQGVSQPQHF. CDR3 bases: TGTGCCAGTCAGGGACAGGGAGTAAGTCAGCCCCAGCATTTT.

Remarks on this clonotype: A much larger clone lies one base from this, so it may be a read error. In this CDR3 the conserved last residue, phenylalanine or tryptophan, is missing, so a read error is likely. The chain is built from TRBV18 and TRBJ1-2, with D possibly TRBD1 on 5 matching bases. The germline V gene encodes CDR1 KGHSH and CDR2 LQKENI. V lost 3 bases and J 3 bases, leaving 8 bases between the germline ends. The CDR3 spans 13 residues. The CDR3 coding sequence is TGTGCCAGCTCACCGAGCAGGGACTATGGCTACACCCTC. This encodes CASSPSRDYGYTL.

This clonotype was observed at least ten times. The V call is TRBV5-5, the J call TRBJ1-1, with 8 bases lining up with TRBD1. The CDR3 is 16 residues long. Per the germline V gene, CDR1 is SGHKS and CDR2 is YYEKEE (reference sequence). The ends lost 3 bases at V and 1 base at J; junction bases unmatched: 8. Here the CDR3 DNA reads TGTGCCAGCAGCTACTGGACAGGGATAAGGAACACTGAAGCTTTCTTT. This gives the protein CASSYWTGIRNTEAFF.

The J gene is TRBJ1-2, the V gene TRBV7-3; D might be TRBD1 (5 bases). The CDR3 length is 15 residues. Trimming removed 5 bases at V and 3 bases at J, with 16 bases between. Germline assignment: CDR1 SGHTA and CDR2 FQGTGA. The CDR3 region is CASSPIGQGDYGYTF. In DNA, the CDR3 is TGTGCCAGCAGCCCCATAGGGCAGGGTGACTATGGCTACACCTTC.

CDR3 DNA sequence: TGTGCCAGCAGTTCCCTGCGGGGCGGGGGAAACATTCAGTACTTC. It encodes CASSSLRGGGNIQYF. The J gene is TRBJ2-4, the V gene TRBV28; 7 nucleotides match TRBD2. The CDR3 is 15 amino acids. V dropped 4 bases and J dropped 6; count of bases not matched to a gene: 9. Germline assignment: CDR1 MDHEN and CDR2 SYDVKM.

J is TRBJ1-6 and V is TRBV20-1, with 8 bases aligning to TRBD1. The germline V gene has CDR1 DFQATT and CDR2 SNEGSKA (reference sequence). Trimming removed 3 bases from V and 14 bases from J; junction bases left unmatched: 12. The CDR3 runs 14 residues. CDR3 sequence: CSASSTEDRAALHF. CDR3 nucleotides: TGCAGTGCTAGTAGTACCGAGGACAGGGCCGCCCTCCACTTT.

The chain employs TRBV29-1 and TRBJ1-2; D is possibly TRBD1 (5 bases). Germline-derived CDR1 and CDR2 are SQVTM and ANQGSEA. The V end lost 4 bases, the J end lost 1 base, and 7 bases lay between the germline ends. This CDR3 is 12 amino acids long. The CDR3 region is CSVVQDNYGYTF. DNA of the CDR3: TGCAGCGTTGTACAGGATAACTATGGCTACACCTTC.

This clonotype appeared once. The chain employs TRBV12-3 or TRBV12-4 and TRBJ2-7; TRBD2 agrees at 8 bases. Losses at the gene ends were 5 bases for V and 0 bases for J; bases not matched to a gene: 3. This CDR3 is built from 14 residues. The CDR3 DNA is TGTGCCAGCAGTCGCGGGGGGCTCTCCTACGAGCAGTACTTC. Amino acid sequence: CASSRGGLSYEQYF.

In its sample, this clonotype was seen many times. This chain joins TRBV12-3 or TRBV12-4 and TRBJ1-1; D not resolved. This CDR3 region has 14 residues. Trimming stripped 3 bases from V and 4 bases from J, with 12 bases between. The CDR3: CASSFGSGSTEAFF. Written as DNA, the CDR3 is TGTGCCAGCAGTTTTGGTAGCGGGTCCACTGAAGCTTTCTTT.

V and J are TRBV7-3 and TRBJ2-5; TRBD1 matches at 10 bases. Germline CDR1 reads SGHTA; CDR2 reads FQGTGA. Trimming removed 6 bases from V and 3 bases from J; junction bases left unmatched: 4. This CDR3 comprises 14 residues. As DNA, the CDR3 is TGTGCCAGCAGTACCGGGACAGGGGAAGAGACCCAGTACTTC. Its translation is CASSTGTGEETQYF. The complete variable domain, with remaining parts taken from reference TRBV7-3 and TRBJ2-5, reads GAGVSQTPSNKVTEKGKYVELRCDPISGHTALYWYRQSLGQGPEFLIYFQGTGAADDSGLPNDRFFAVRPEGSVSTLKIQRTERGDSAVYLCASSTGTGEETQYFGPGTRLLVL.

On this clonotype: At one of its ends the junction is not consistent with the germline gene, which may arise from a read error. The chain employs TRBV24-1 and TRBJ1-5; D not certain. Germline V gene lookup returns CDR1 KGHDR and CDR2 SFDVKD. The CDR3 covers 13 residues. As DNA, the CDR3 is TGTGCTACCAGTGGAGGACTCAATCAGCCCCAGCATTTT. Its protein is CATSGGLNQPQHF.

This clonotype has only a few counts. The CDR3 reads CATSREPSYEQYF. The CDR3 DNA reads TGTGCCACCAGCAGAGAACCCTCCTACGAGCAGTACTTC. This sequence joins TRBV15 and TRBJ2-7; no definite D call. CDR1 and CDR2 (germline): LNHNV, YYDKDF (reference sequence). V was shortened by 0 bases and J by 0 bases, with 3 bases between the two germline ends. CDR3 length: 13 amino acids.

This clonotype occurred once. The gene calls are TRBV7-2 and TRBJ1-2; 9 bases align to TRBD1. CDR3 length equals 16 residues. V lost 5 bases, J lost 2 bases, and 9 bases stayed unmatched. CDR1 is SGHTA, CDR2 FQGNSA, per germline. CDR3 nucleotides: TGTGCCAGCAGCCCAGACAGGGGGGTTAACAACTATGGCTACACCTTC. Translating it yields CASSPDRGVNNYGYTF.

This clonotype turned up a few times. The V and J genes are TRBV10-3 and TRBJ1-2, with TRBD1 as a possible D gene (5 bases). In germline, CDR1 is ENHRY, CDR2 SYGVKD. Trimming pared 0 bases from V and 4 bases from J, leaving 9 bases between. This CDR3 comprises 14 residues. The CDR3 bases are TGTGCCATCAGTGAGTCGACAGACACCTATGGCTACACCTTC. This codes for CAISESTDTYGYTF.

Many counts were recorded for this clonotype. J is TRBJ1-6 and V is TRBV3-1; the match to TRBD1 covers 7 bases. Germline CDR1 LGHDT, CDR2 YNNKEL (reference sequence). V dropped 0 bases and J dropped 7; count of bases not matched to a gene: 6. The CDR3 is 16 amino acids. CDR3 sequence reads: CASSQDSPGQNSPLHF. The CDR3 bases are TGTGCCAGCAGCCAAGATAGCCCGGGACAGAATTCACCCCTCCACTTT.